This TCR beta chain was recovered during a study of blood T cell repertoires in COVID-19. Per germline, CDR1 GTSNPN and CDR2 SVGIG (reference sequence). This CDR3 region has 14 residues. V dropped 0 bases and J dropped 4; count of bases not matched to a gene: 0. The data were produced by immunoSEQ multiplex PCR, yet TCRdb's version contains in-frame clones alone and is incomplete. The sample includes approximately 290,000 clones, around 81% of them seen just once. This clonotype was sampled from a person in their 70s with COVID-19, enrolled during active disease. The sequenced sample consisted of peripheral blood. The chain employs TRBV30 and TRBJ2-2, with 9 bases fitting TRBD2. CDR3 DNA: TGTGCCTGGAGTGTACTAGCGGGCACCGGGGAGCTGTTTTTT. Its translation is CAWSVLAGTGELFF.